The source of this T cell receptor beta chain is a study of tumor-infiltrating lymphocytes in primary liver carcinoma (dated by TCRdb to 2015 to 2018). Study-wide context: The five patients, three men and two women aged 30 to 69 years, had hepatocellular carcinoma (four) or combined HCC and intrahepatic cholangiocarcinoma (one). Tumors of the five patients were stage T1-T3 N0M0 with maximum diameters of 4.2 to 10 cm. Each sample produced roughly 3.65 to 8 million productive TCRbeta reads, and read depth showed no significant difference between tissue types. For each liver tumor, the study sampled five regions along with adjacent normal tissue and blood, and applied TCRbeta repertoire sequencing, expression microarrays and whole-exome sequencing. A total of approximately 35 specimens from 5 patients, comprising 25 or so tumor regions, 5 adjacent noncancerous liver tissues and 5 peripheral blood samples, were covered by TCRbeta repertoire sequencing. The 25 tumor region samples were profiled with Agilent mRNA microarrays so that TCRbeta repertoire diversity could be related to the local molecular phenotype. Technical replicate repertoires showed high reproducibility, with mean shared-clone rates roughly 0.89 and correlation coefficients above 0.98. Paper-wide results and their limitations: The top 250 clones accounted for a significantly greater share of the repertoire in tumors than in blood (p = 0.039). Only roughly 7-25% of top clones appeared in all five regions of a tumor, which suggests that tumor-infiltrating T cells are spatially heterogeneous. Repertoire overlap was found to be higher between tumor regions (mean roughly 36%) than between tumor-adjacent (roughly 17%) or tumor-blood (approximately 15%) pairs, consistent with antigen-driven expansion. Only the TCR beta chain was sequenced, so true repertoire diversity is likely underestimated because unpaired alpha chains were not captured. The study included only four or five patients, and the authors note findings should be validated in a larger study. Comparison of CD4+ and CD8+ T cell repertoires was precluded by the use of bulk unsorted samples.

Notes on this clonotype: Its antigen target is currently unknown. Because the CDR3 is missing its conserved closing phenylalanine or tryptophan, this is likely a read error.

Termini included, the CDR3 measures 14 amino acids. CDR3 DNA only is kept here, 42 bases in frame from base 1. V is shortened by 0 bases, J by 8 bases, and the region joining them spans 12 bases. The germline V gene (reference sequence) supplies CDR1 SGHNT and CDR2 YYREEE. Starting from approximately 0.5 ug total RNA, TCRbeta-specific cDNA was produced by reverse transcription with a constant-region primer and ProtoScript II reverse transcriptase. The TCRbeta libraries were prepared through three rounds of nested multiplex PCR following a slightly modified ARM-PCR procedure. Each of the first two PCR rounds ran for approximately 10 cycles using multiplex TRBV1-TRBV30 forward primers together with a Cbeta reverse primer. A final 25-cycle PCR with Deep VentR polymerase added sample barcodes and Illumina adapters. Before sequencing, amplicons of 200-500 bp were purified from gel using a QIAquick gel extraction kit. TCRbeta amplicons were sequenced on an Illumina HiSeq 2500 with 250-bp paired-end reads. The authors processed their data as follows. Quality trimming of reads was performed with Trimmomatic v0.33, and paired reads were merged with FLASH v1.2.11 so that full CDR3 sequences could be recovered. MiGEC v1.2.1b assigned V, D and J germline segments to the rearranged TCRbeta sequences. Clonotype statistics and Shannon-Wiener diversity indices were computed with VDJtools v1.0.0. To reduce sampling bias, subsequent analyses other than the diversity analysis used only the 250 most abundant clonotypes in each sample. TCRdb trimmed the raw reads at Q25, called clones with MiXCR and kept productive beta chains. Records with the same CDR3 protein are collapsed into one entry carrying the most frequent genes and DNA. These V and J calls derive from TCRdb rather than the authors' analysis. Within this sample are about 23,000 distinct CDR3 sequences, with more than 70% of them counted one time only. In total, the top ten clones hold about 32% of the sample.

Without any cell sorting, total RNA and DNA were extracted together from 20-30 mg of bulk tissue using the AllPrep DNA/RNA mini kit. Between November 2015 and March 2016, roughly 5 patients in China with histopathologically diagnosed primary liver carcinoma had their tumors surgically resected. Chronic HBV infection was present in the patients, and the patients were treatment-naive at sampling. Five spatially separated regions were sampled from each tumor: the superior, inferior, left-lateral and right-lateral poles, plus the tumor centre. More than 85% viable tumor cells were found by histology in every tumor sample. Fresh tumor and adjacent tissue pieces were bisected; one half was stored in RNAlater at -80°C, the other sent for histology.

The sequence derives from a young woman with primary liver carcinoma and hepatitis B virus infection. This sequence uses TRBV5-4 and TRBJ2-1, with no reliable assignment of the D segment. The sample consisted of liver tumor tissue from sampling region 5. The sample's cell subset or site, from its label and the paper: tumor region T5, tumor centre. For the CDR3, the sequence is CASSLGVGNDEQFS. The base sequence is TGTGCCAGCAGCTTGGGCGTGGGGAACGATGAGCAGTTCTCC.